This TCR beta chain was recovered during a study of cytomegalovirus exposure and HLA in healthy donors. The method was immunoSEQ multiplex PCR; TCRdb's version includes in-frame clones alone and lacks a portion of them. The sample has about 130,000 clones, 70% to 85% seen once. With 5 bases removed from V and 2 bases from J, the gap between germline ends came to 12 bases. CDR1 and CDR2 from the germline V gene are SEHNR and FQNEAQ (reference sequence). This CDR3 region has 15 residues. The sequenced sample was PBMCs. This sequence joins TRBV7-9 and TRBJ2-2, with a weak D call TRBD2 (6 bases). The receptor was isolated from a young man in good health and CMV-seropositive. CDR3 coding DNA: TGTGCCAGCAGCGCCTCGGGACTTAACACCGGGGAGCTGTTTTTT. Its protein product is CASSASGLNTGELFF. The entire variable domain, with the rest obtained from reference TRBV7-9 and TRBJ2-2, is as follows: DTGVSQNPRHKITKRGQNVTFRCDPISEHNRLYWYRQTLGQGPEFLTYFQNEAQLEKSRLLSDRFSAERPKGSFSTLEIQRTEQGDSAMYLCASSASGLNTGELFFGEGSRLTVL.